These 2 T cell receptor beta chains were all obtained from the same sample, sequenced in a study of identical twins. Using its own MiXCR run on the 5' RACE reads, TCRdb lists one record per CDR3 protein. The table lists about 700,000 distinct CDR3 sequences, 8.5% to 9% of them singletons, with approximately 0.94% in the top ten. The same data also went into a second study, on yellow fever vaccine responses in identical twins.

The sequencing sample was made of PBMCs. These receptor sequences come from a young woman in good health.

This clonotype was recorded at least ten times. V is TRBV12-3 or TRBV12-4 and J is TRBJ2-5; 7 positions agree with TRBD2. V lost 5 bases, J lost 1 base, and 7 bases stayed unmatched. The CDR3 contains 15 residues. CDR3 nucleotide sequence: TGTGCCAGCAGTCGAGCGGGAAGGTCCCAAGAGACCCAGTACTTC. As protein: CASSRAGRSQETQYF.

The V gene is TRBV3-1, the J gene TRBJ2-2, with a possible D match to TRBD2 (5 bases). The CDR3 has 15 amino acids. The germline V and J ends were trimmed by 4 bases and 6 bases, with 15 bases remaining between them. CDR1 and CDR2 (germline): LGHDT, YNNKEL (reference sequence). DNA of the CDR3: TGTGCCAGCAGCCCCCCCACGACGGGGTCCGGGGAGCTGTTTTTT. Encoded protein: CASSPPTTGSGELFF.